This entry describes one TCR beta chain. What it binds is unknown. These data originate in a study of cytomegalovirus exposure and HLA in healthy donors. Germline CDR1 SGDLS, CDR2 YYNGEE. V lost 0 bases to trimming and J lost 9 bases, with 10 bases between them. The CDR3 totals 13 residues. 60 Vbeta and 13 Jbeta primers were used in PCR. Here immunoSEQ multiplex PCR was the method, and the copy in TCRdb shows in-frame clones only, minus some. This sample has about 140,000 clones; 80% occur once, and the top ten carry approximately 6.3%. Study-wide results and caveats: DRB1 had the most TCR associations and HLA-C the fewest, a later analysis found, with rates varying by HLA locus. Published work reported that the classifier diagnosed cytomegalovirus status with high specificity and sensitivity.

Sequencing used PBMCs. V and J are TRBV9 and TRBJ2-4, with a weak D call TRBD2 (6 bases). The TCR originated in a man in his forties or fifties in good health and CMV-seropositive. In DNA, the CDR3 is TGTGCCAGCAGCGTAGAGGGAGGAAGCATTCAGTACTTC. It translates to CASSVEGGSIQYF.